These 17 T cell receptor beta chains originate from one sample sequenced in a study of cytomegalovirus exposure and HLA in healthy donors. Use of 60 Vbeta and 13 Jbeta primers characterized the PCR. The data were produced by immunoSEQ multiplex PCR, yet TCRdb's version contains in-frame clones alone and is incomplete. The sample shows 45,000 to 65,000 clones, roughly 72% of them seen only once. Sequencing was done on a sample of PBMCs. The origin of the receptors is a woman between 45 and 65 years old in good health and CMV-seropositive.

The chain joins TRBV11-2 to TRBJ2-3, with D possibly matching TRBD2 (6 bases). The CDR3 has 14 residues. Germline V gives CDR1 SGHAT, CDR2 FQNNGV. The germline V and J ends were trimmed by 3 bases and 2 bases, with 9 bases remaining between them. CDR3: CASSLRGYTDTQYF. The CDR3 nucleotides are TGTGCCAGCAGCTTGCGGGGCTACACAGATACGCAGTATTTT.

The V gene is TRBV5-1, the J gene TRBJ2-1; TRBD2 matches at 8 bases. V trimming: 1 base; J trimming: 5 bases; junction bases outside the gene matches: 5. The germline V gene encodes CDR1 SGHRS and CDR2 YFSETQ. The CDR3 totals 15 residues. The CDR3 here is CASSLSRGGNNEQFF. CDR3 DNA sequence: TGCGCCAGCAGCTTGTCCCGGGGGGGTAACAATGAGCAGTTCTTC.

CDR3 coding DNA: TGTGCCAGCAGCTTACGGTCCCGGACTACCAATGAGCAGTTCTTC. This gives the protein CASSLRSRTTNEQFF. The V call is TRBV7-8, the J call TRBJ2-1; D might be TRBD2 (6 bases). The germline V gene encodes CDR1 SGHVS and CDR2 FQNEAQ. This CDR3 region has 15 residues. The V and J ends lost 2 bases and 6 bases respectively, with 14 bases between them.

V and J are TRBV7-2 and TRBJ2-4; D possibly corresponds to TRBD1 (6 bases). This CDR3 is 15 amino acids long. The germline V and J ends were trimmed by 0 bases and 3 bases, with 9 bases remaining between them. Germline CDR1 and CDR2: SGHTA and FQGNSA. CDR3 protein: CASSLANRVKNIQYF. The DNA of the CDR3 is TGTGCCAGCAGCTTAGCTAACAGGGTCAAAAACATTCAGTACTTC.

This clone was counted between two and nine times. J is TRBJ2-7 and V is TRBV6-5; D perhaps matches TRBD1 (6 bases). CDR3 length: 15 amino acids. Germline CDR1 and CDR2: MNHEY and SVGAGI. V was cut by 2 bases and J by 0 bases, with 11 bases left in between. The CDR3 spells CASSYDVRGSYEQYF. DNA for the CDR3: TGTGCCAGCAGTTACGACGTCAGGGGCTCCTACGAGCAGTACTTC.

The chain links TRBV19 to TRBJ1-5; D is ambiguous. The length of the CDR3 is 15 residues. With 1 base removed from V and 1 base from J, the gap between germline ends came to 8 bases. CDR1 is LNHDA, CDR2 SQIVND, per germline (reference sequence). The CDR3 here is CASSIAFSSNQPQHF. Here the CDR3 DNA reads TGTGCCAGTAGTATAGCTTTCTCCAGCAATCAGCCCCAGCATTTT. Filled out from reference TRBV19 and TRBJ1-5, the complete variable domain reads DGGITQSPKYLFRKEGQNVTLSCEQNLNHDAMYWYRQDPGQGLRLIYYSQIVNDFQKGDIAEGYSVSREKKESFPLTVTSAQKNPTAFYLCASSIAFSSNQPQHFGDGTRLSIL.

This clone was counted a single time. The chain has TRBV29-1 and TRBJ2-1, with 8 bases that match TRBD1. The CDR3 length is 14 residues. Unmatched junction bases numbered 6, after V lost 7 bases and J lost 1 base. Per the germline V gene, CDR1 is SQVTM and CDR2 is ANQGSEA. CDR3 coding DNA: TGCAGCGCGTCGGACAGGGTGTCCTACAATGAGCAGTTCTTC. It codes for CSASDRVSYNEQFF.

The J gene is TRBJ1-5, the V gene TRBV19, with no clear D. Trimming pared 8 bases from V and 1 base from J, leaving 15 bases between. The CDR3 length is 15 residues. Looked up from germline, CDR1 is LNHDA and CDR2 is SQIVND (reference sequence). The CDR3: CASQRAAQSNQPQHF. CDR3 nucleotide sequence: TGTGCCAGTCAACGTGCTGCCCAGAGCAATCAGCCCCAGCATTTT.

The CDR3 protein is CASSLDPERREQFF. The DNA of the CDR3 is TGTGCCAGCAGCTTAGACCCCGAGAGGCGTGAGCAGTTCTTC. This chain uses TRBV7-2 with TRBJ2-1; no definite D call. The CDR3 totals 14 residues. The V gene lost 1 base and the J gene lost 9 bases, with 13 bases spanning the gap. Germline-derived CDR1 and CDR2 are SGHTA and FQGNSA. The whole variable domain, remainder taken from reference TRBV7-2 and TRBJ2-1, is GAGVSQSPSNKVTEKGKDVELRCDPISGHTALYWYRQSLGQGLEFLIYFQGNSAPDKSGLPSDRFSAERTGGSVSTLTIQRTQQEDSAVYLCASSLDPERREQFFGPGTRLTVL.

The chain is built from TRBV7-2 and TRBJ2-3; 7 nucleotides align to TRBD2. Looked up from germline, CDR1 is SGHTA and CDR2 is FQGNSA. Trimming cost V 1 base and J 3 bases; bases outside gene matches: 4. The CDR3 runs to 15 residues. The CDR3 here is CASSLVGGPTDTQYF. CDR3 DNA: TGTGCCAGCAGCTTAGTGGGAGGGCCAACAGATACGCAGTATTTT.

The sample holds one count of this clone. The DNA of the CDR3 is TGTGCCAGCGGACTAGCGGAGCCTTACAATGAGCAGTTCTTC. It yields the protein CASGLAEPYNEQFF. The chain is built from TRBV7-6 and TRBJ2-1, with TRBD2 identical over 10 bases. CDR3 size: 14 residues. V trimming: 8 bases; J trimming: 4 bases; junction bases outside the gene matches: 5. The germline gives CDR1 SGHVS, CDR2 FNYEAQ.

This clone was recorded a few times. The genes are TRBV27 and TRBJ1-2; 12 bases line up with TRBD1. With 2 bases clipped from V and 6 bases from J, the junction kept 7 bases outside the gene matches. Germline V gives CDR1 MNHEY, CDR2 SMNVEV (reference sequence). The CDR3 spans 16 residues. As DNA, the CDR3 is TGTGCCAGCAGTTTACGCGGGACAGGGGGCATGGATGGCTACACCTTC. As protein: CASSLRGTGGMDGYTF.

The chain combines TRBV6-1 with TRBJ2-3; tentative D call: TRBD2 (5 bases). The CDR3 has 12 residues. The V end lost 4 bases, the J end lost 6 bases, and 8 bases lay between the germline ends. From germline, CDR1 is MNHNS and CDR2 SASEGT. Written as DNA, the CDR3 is TGTGCCAGCAGTGTTTCTAGCGATACGCAGTATTTT. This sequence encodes CASSVSSDTQYF.

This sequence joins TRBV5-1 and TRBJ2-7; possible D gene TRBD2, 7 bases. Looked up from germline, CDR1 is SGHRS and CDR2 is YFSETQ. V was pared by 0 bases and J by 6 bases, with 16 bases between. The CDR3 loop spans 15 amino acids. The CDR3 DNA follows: TGCGCCAGCAGCTTGGCCGGCGGGGAGGGGGGCGAGCAGTACTTC. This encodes CASSLAGGEGGEQYF.

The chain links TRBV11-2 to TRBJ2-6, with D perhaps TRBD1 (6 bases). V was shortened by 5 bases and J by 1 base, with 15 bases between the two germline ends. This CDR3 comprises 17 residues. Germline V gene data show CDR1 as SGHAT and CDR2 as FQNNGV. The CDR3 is CASSIRLQGSGANVLTF. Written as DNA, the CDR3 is TGTGCCAGCAGCATAAGACTACAGGGATCTGGGGCCAACGTCCTGACTTTC. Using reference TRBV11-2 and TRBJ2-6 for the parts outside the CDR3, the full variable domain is EAGVAQSPRYKIIEKRQSVAFWCNPISGHATLYWYQQILGQGPKLLIQFQNNGVVDDSQLPKDRFSAERLKGVDSTLKIQPAKLEDSAVYLCASSIRLQGSGANVLTFGAGSRLTVL.

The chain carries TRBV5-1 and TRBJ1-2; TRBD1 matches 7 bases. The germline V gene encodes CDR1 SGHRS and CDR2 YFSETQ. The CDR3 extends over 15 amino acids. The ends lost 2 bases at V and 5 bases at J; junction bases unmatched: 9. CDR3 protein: CASSLFGQGGYGYTF. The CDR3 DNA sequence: TGCGCCAGCAGCTTATTCGGCCAGGGGGGATATGGCTACACCTTC.

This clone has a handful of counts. For the CDR3, the DNA is TGTGCCAGCAGTGTGGAGGGCAATCAGCCCCAGCATTTT. This gives the protein CASSVEGNQPQHF. The V call is TRBV2, the J call TRBJ1-5, with D uncertain. The V gene lost 4 bases and the J gene lost 2 bases, with 6 bases spanning the gap. Germline V CDR1 and CDR2: SNHLY, FYNNEI. The CDR3 consists of 13 residues.